The rows below give T cell receptor beta chains drawn from one sample of a study of T cells in Graves' hyperthyroidism and ophthalmopathy. TCRdb re-called the multiplex PCR reads with MiXCR, one entry per CDR3 protein. The sample shows some 770,000 distinct CDR3 sequences, 16% of them seen only once. The specimen sequenced was blood. These receptor sequences come from a man between 18 and 29 years old with Graves' hyperthyroidism. Both conserved end residues are part of each CDR3. A D gene is named only where the DNA matches it firmly. Size values are once, few and many counts, or a class for expanded clones, and some rows have none.

d_call: TRBD2
clone_size: NA
v_call: TRBV20-1
j_call: TRBJ2-7
cdr3_aa: CSARLGLAGARNEQYF
cdr3_nt: TGCAGTGCTAGACTTGGACTAGCGGGAGCCCGAAACGAGCAGTACTTC

d_call: TRBD2
clone_size: many
v_call: TRBV20-1
j_call: TRBJ2-3
cdr3_aa: CSARDRWLAGSFDTQYF
cdr3_nt: TGCAGTGCTAGAGATCGGTGGCTAGCGGGAAGTTTTGATACGCAGTATTTT

d_call: NA
clone_size: NA
v_call: TRBV6-5
j_call: TRBJ2-3
cdr3_aa: CASSYGGPTSTDTQYF
cdr3_nt: TGTGCCAGCAGTTACGGGGGTCCAACTAGCACAGATACGCAGTATTTT

d_call: NA
clone_size: NA
v_call: TRBV6-1
j_call: TRBJ2-5
cdr3_aa: CASSEGGTGETQYF
cdr3_nt: TGTGCCAGCAGTGAAGGGGGGACCGGAGAGACCCAGTACTTC

d_call: TRBD1
clone_size: many
v_call: TRBV27
j_call: TRBJ1-5
cdr3_aa: CASSGGTGFSNQPQHF
cdr3_nt: TGTGCCAGCAGTGGCGGGACAGGGTTTAGCAATCAGCCCCAGCATTTT

d_call: NA
clone_size: many
v_call: TRBV12-3/TRBV12-4
j_call: TRBJ2-7
cdr3_aa: CASSLTLGAGLSYEQYF
cdr3_nt: TGTGCCAGCAGTTTAACCTTAGGGGCAGGATTGTCCTACGAGCAGTACTTC

d_call: TRBD1
clone_size: NA
v_call: TRBV20-1
j_call: TRBJ2-7
cdr3_aa: CSAQDRGYEQYF
cdr3_nt: TGCAGTGCCCAAGACAGGGGGTACGAGCAGTACTTC

d_call: NA
clone_size: NA
v_call: TRBV30
j_call: TRBJ2-7
cdr3_aa: CAWSDAGEQYF
cdr3_nt: TGTGCCTGGAGTGACGCGGGCGAGCAGTACTTC

d_call: NA
clone_size: NA
v_call: TRBV29-1
j_call: TRBJ2-3
cdr3_aa: CSVAGTRGTDTQYF
cdr3_nt: TGCAGCGTCGCGGGGACTCGCGGCACAGATACGCAGTATTTT

d_call: NA
clone_size: NA
v_call: TRBV24-1
j_call: TRBJ2-5
cdr3_aa: CATSDPGLKETQYF
cdr3_nt: TGTGCCACCAGTGACCCGGGACTGAAAGAGACCCAGTACTTC

d_call: TRBD1
clone_size: few
v_call: TRBV27
j_call: TRBJ2-3
cdr3_aa: CASTLGQAFTDTQYF
cdr3_nt: TGTGCCAGCACCCTGGGACAGGCCTTCACAGATACGCAGTATTTT

d_call: NA
clone_size: NA
v_call: TRBV12-3/TRBV12-4
j_call: TRBJ1-2
cdr3_aa: CASAGVDSYGYTF
cdr3_nt: TGTGCCAGCGCCGGGGTGGACTCATATGGCTACACCTTC

d_call: TRBD1
clone_size: NA
v_call: TRBV29-1
j_call: TRBJ2-1
cdr3_aa: CSVDRGHNEQFF
cdr3_nt: TGCAGCGTGGACAGGGGGCACAATGAGCAGTTCTTC

d_call: NA
clone_size: few
v_call: TRBV7-2
j_call: TRBJ1-2
cdr3_aa: CASSSAGTDYGYTF
cdr3_nt: TGTGCCAGCAGCTCGGCGGGCACCGACTATGGCTACACCTTC

d_call: NA
clone_size: many
v_call: TRBV28
j_call: TRBJ1-2
cdr3_aa: CASSLFRGATGYTF
cdr3_nt: TGTGCCAGCAGTTTATTTCGGGGGGCGACGGGCTACACCTTC

d_call: TRBD2
clone_size: few
v_call: TRBV10-1
j_call: TRBJ2-1
cdr3_aa: CASSFTRTSREQFF
cdr3_nt: TGCGCCAGCAGTTTCACTAGGACTAGCCGGGAGCAGTTCTTC

d_call: TRBD2
clone_size: few
v_call: TRBV6-1
j_call: TRBJ2-3
cdr3_aa: CASSRGGTSTDTQYF
cdr3_nt: TGTGCCAGCAGTCGCGGGGGAACTAGCACAGATACGCAGTATTTT

d_call: NA
clone_size: NA
v_call: TRBV7-2
j_call: TRBJ1-3
cdr3_aa: CASSLRGPLSGNTIYF
cdr3_nt: TGTGCCAGCAGCTTAAGGGGTCCGCTCTCTGGAAACACCATATATTTT

d_call: NA
clone_size: NA
v_call: TRBV14
j_call: TRBJ2-3
cdr3_aa: CASSRPWAEGTDTQYF
cdr3_nt: TGTGCCAGCAGCCGCCCGTGGGCGGAGGGGACAGATACGCAGTATTTT

d_call: TRBD2
clone_size: many
v_call: TRBV7-8
j_call: TRBJ2-1
cdr3_aa: CASSLEVAGIFDEQFF
cdr3_nt: TGTGCCAGCAGCTTAGAGGTAGCGGGTATTTTTGATGAGCAGTTCTTC

d_call: NA
clone_size: few
v_call: TRBV18
j_call: TRBJ2-7
cdr3_aa: CASSPQGFDEQYF
cdr3_nt: TGTGCCAGCTCACCACAAGGATTTGACGAGCAGTACTTC

d_call: NA
clone_size: few
v_call: TRBV7-2
j_call: TRBJ2-3
cdr3_aa: CASSLGVTASLKQYF
cdr3_nt: TGTGCCAGCAGCTTAGGAGTGACAGCCTCGCTCAAACAGTATTTT

d_call: NA
clone_size: few
v_call: TRBV4-1
j_call: TRBJ1-1
cdr3_aa: CASSPPTGWTTEAFF
cdr3_nt: TGCGCCAGCAGCCCTCCGACGGGATGGACCACTGAAGCTTTCTTT

d_call: NA
clone_size: many
v_call: TRBV3-1
j_call: TRBJ2-1
cdr3_aa: CASSPWESNEQFF
cdr3_nt: TGTGCCAGCAGCCCCTGGGAGTCCAATGAGCAGTTCTTC

d_call: NA
clone_size: many
v_call: TRBV30
j_call: TRBJ1-1
cdr3_aa: CAWSRRRGAFF
cdr3_nt: TGTGCCTGGAGTCGACGGCGGGGAGCTTTCTTT

d_call: NA
clone_size: many
v_call: TRBV28
j_call: TRBJ1-5
cdr3_aa: CASSPFLFRDSNQPQHF
cdr3_nt: TGTGCCAGCAGCCCGTTTCTTTTTAGGGATAGCAATCAGCCCCAGCATTTT

d_call: NA
clone_size: few
v_call: TRBV6-2/TRBV6-3
j_call: TRBJ2-5
cdr3_aa: CASNARDSHQETQYF
cdr3_nt: TGTGCCAGCAATGCGCGGGACAGTCACCAAGAGACCCAGTACTTC

d_call: NA
clone_size: many
v_call: TRBV20-1
j_call: TRBJ1-1
cdr3_aa: CSVWGYRERITEAFF
cdr3_nt: TGCAGTGTTTGGGGGTACAGGGAGCGGATCACTGAAGCTTTCTTT

d_call: TRBD2
clone_size: many
v_call: TRBV6-2/TRBV6-3
j_call: TRBJ2-1
cdr3_aa: CASSRGLAGDNEQFF
cdr3_nt: TGCGCCAGCAGCCGAGGACTAGCGGGAGACAATGAGCAGTTCTTC

d_call: TRBD1
clone_size: many
v_call: TRBV2
j_call: TRBJ2-3
cdr3_aa: CASGNRGRGDTQYF
cdr3_nt: TGTGCCAGCGGTAACAGGGGGCGCGGAGATACGCAGTATTTT

d_call: TRBD1
clone_size: NA
v_call: TRBV16
j_call: TRBJ1-6
cdr3_aa: CASSFQTGSNSPLHF
cdr3_nt: TGTGCCAGCAGCTTCCAGACAGGGTCTAATTCACCCCTCCACTTT

d_call: TRBD2
clone_size: many
v_call: TRBV7-3
j_call: TRBJ2-7
cdr3_aa: CASSRGGAGGYEQYF
cdr3_nt: TGTGCCAGCAGCCGCGGAGGGGCGGGGGGCTACGAGCAGTACTTC